This T cell receptor (beta chain) was identified during a study of T cell responses to AZD1222 COVID-19 vaccine. Study results and limitations: Along spike, vaccine-associated CD4 TCRs were found throughout, with dominance at 160-218 and 743-854. Epitopes outside B.1.351 and B.1.1.7 mutated regions reportedly drew nearly half of spike TCRs. The donors showed a predominance of white British ancestry and of females, with possible underestimation of clonal diversity.

Clones were sequenced by immunoSEQ multiplex PCR, and TCRdb holds only the in-frame ones, with some missing. The data hold about 150,000 clones, with 92% observed a single time. A word on this clone: Its antigen remains unknown.

The germline CDR1 and CDR2 sequences are MDHEN and SYDVKM. V lost 4 bases and J lost 2; bases outside the gene matches: 0. The CDR3 sequence is 13 residues long. The sequence was obtained from an adult who received the AZD1222 COVID-19 vaccine. Source: peripheral blood, taken 28 days after the second AZD1222 dose. V and J are TRBV28 and TRBJ1-2; 8 bases fit TRBD1. CDR3 bases: TGTGCCAGCAGTTGGGACAGGAACTATGGCTACACCTTC. It codes for CASSWDRNYGYTF.